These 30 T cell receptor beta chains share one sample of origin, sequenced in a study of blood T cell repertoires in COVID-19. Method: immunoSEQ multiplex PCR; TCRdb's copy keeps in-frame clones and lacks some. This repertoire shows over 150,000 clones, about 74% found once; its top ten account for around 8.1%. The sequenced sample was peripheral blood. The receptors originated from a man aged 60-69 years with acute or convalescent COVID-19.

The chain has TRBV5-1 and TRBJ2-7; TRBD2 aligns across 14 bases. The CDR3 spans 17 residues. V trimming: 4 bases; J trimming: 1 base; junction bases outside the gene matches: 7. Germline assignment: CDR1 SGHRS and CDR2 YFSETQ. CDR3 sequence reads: CASSPGLAGAFSYEQYF. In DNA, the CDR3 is TGCGCCAGCAGCCCGGGACTAGCGGGGGCCTTTTCCTACGAGCAGTACTTC.

The CDR3 bases are TGTGCCAGTAGCTCTAGCGGGGGGATTTACAATGAGCAGTTCTTC. Translated, it gives CASSSSGGIYNEQFF. The chain combines TRBV19 with TRBJ2-1; TRBD2 agrees at 11 bases. Trimming cost V 6 bases and J 4 bases; bases outside gene matches: 5. CDR3 length: 15 residues. Germline V gives CDR1 LNHDA, CDR2 SQIVND (reference sequence).

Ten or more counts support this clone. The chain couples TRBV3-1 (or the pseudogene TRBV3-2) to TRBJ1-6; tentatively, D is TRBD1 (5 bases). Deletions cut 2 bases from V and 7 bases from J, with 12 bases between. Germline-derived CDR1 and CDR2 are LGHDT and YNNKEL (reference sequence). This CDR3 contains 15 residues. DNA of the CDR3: TGTGCCAGCAGCCAATTAAGGCGGGGGAATTCACCCCTCCACTTT. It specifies CASSQLRRGNSPLHF.

The CDR3 protein is CASSPRGALQETQYF. The CDR3 DNA reads TGTGCCAGCTCACCCAGGGGGGCCCTCCAAGAGACCCAGTACTTC. This chain uses TRBV18 with TRBJ2-5; possible D gene TRBD1, 7 bases. The CDR3 is 15 amino acids. Germline CDR1 is KGHSH and CDR2 is LQKENI. V was pared by 3 bases and J by 1 base, with 12 bases between.

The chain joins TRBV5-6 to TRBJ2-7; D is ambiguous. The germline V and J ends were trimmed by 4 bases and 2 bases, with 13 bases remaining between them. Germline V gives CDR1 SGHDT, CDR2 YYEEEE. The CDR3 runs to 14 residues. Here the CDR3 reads CASSVYDFTYEQYF. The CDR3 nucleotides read TGTGCCAGCAGCGTCTACGATTTCACCTACGAGCAGTACTTC.

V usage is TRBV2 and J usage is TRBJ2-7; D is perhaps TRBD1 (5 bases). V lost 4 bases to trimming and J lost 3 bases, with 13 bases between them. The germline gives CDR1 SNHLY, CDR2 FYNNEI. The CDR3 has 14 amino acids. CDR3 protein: CASSVLRQFYEQYF. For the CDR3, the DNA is TGTGCCAGCAGTGTCCTGAGACAGTTCTACGAGCAGTACTTC. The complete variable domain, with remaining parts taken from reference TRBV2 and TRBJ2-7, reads EPEVTQTPSHQVTQMGQEVILRCVPISNHLYFYWYRQILGQKVEFLVSFYNNEISEKSEIFDDQFSVERPDGSNFTLKIRSTKLEDSAMYFCASSVLRQFYEQYFGPGTRLTVT.

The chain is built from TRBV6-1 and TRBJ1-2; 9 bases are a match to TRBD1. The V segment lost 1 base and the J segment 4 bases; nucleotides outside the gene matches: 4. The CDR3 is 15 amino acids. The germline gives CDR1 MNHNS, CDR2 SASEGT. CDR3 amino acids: CASSEGTGVFYGYTF. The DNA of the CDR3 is TGTGCCAGCAGTGAAGGGACAGGGGTCTTCTATGGCTACACCTTC.

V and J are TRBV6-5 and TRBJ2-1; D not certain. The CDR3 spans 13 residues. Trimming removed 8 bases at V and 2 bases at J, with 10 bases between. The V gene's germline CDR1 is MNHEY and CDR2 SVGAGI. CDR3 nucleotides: TGTGCCAGCGCCTTTACGGCCTACAATGAGCAGTTCTTC. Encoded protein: CASAFTAYNEQFF.

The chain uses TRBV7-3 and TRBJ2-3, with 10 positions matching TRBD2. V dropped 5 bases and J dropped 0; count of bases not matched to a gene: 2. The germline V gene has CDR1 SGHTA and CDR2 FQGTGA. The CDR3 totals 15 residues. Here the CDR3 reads CASSRTSGSTDTQYF. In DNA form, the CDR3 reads TGTGCCAGCAGCAGGACTAGCGGTAGCACAGATACGCAGTATTTT.

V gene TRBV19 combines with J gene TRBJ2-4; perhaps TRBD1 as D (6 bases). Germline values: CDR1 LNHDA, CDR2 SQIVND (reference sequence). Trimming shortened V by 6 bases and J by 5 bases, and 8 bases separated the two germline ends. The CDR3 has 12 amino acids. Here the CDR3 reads CASRDRENIQYF. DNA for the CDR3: TGTGCCAGTAGGGACAGAGAAAACATTCAGTACTTC.

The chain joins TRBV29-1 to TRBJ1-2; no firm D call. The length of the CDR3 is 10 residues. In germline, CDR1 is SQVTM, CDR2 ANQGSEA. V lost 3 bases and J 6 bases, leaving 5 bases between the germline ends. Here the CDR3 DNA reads TGCAGCGTTGATTCTGATGGCTACACCTTC. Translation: CSVDSDGYTF.

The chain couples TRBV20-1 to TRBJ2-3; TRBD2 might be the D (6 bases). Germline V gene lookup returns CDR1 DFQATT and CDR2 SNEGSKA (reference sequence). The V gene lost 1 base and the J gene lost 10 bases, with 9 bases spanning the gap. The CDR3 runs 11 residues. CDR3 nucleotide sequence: TGCAGTGCTAGAGGGGGGGAGGCGCAGTATTTT. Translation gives CSARGGEAQYF.

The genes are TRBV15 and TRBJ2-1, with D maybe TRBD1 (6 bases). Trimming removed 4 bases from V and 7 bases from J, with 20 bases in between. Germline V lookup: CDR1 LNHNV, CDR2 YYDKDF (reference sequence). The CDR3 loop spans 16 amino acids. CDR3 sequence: CATSNGDRSHPNEQFF. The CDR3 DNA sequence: TGTGCCACCAGCAACGGAGACAGGAGTCATCCTAATGAGCAGTTCTTC.

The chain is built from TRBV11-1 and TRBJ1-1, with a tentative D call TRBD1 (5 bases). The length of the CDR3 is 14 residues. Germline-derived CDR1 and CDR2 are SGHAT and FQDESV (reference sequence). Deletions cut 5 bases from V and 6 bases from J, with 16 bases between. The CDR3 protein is CASSAGGRAAEAFF. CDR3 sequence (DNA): TGTGCCAGCAGCGCCGGCGGCAGGGCCGCTGAAGCTTTCTTT.

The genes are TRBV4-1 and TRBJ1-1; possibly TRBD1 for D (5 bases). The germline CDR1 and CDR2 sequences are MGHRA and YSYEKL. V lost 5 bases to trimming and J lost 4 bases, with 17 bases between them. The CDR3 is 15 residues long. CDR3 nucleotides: TGCGCCAGCAGCGCAGGGTGGGGGGGTATCACTGAAGCTTTCTTT. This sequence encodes CASSAGWGGITEAFF.

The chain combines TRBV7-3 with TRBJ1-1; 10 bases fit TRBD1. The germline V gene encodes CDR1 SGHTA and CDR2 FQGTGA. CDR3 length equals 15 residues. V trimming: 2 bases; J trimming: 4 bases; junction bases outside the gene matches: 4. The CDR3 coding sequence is TGTGCCAGCAGCTTACAGGGGACAGGGGCCACTGAAGCTTTCTTT. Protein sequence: CASSLQGTGATEAFF. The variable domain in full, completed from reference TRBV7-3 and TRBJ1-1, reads GAGVSQTPSNKVTEKGKYVELRCDPISGHTALYWYRQSLGQGPEFLIYFQGTGAADDSGLPNDRFFAVRPEGSVSTLKIQRTERGDSAVYLCASSLQGTGATEAFFGQGTRLTVV.

The CDR3 here is CASSSPTGDGYTF. In DNA form, the CDR3 reads TGTGCCAGCAGCTCCCCGACAGGGGACGGCTACACCTTC. The chain links TRBV7-3 to TRBJ1-2, with TRBD1 identical over 8 bases. V trimming: 4 bases; J trimming: 8 bases; junction bases outside the gene matches: 6. CDR1 SGHTA and CDR2 FQGTGA come from the germline V gene. CDR3 length: 13 residues.

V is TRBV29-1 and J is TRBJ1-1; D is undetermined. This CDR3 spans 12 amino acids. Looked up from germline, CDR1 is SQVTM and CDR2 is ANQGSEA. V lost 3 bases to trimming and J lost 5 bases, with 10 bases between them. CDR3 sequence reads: CSVDRELTEAFF. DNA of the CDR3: TGCAGCGTTGATAGGGAGTTAACTGAAGCTTTCTTT.

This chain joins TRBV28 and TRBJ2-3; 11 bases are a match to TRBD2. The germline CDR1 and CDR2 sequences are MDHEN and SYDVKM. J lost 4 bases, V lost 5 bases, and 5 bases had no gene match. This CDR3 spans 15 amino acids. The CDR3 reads CASSPLAGGADTQYF. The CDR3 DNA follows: TGTGCCAGCAGTCCTCTAGCGGGGGGCGCAGATACGCAGTATTTT.

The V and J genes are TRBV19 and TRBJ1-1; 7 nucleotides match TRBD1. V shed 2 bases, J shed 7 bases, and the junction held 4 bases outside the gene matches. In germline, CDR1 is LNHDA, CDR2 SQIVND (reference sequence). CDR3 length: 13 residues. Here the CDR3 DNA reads TGTGCCAGTAGTATAACGGGACAGTTTGAAGCTTTCTTT. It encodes CASSITGQFEAFF.

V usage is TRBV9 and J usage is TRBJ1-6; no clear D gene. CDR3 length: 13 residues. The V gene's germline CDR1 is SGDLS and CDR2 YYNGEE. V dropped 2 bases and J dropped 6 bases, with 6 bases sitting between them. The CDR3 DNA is TGTGCCAGCAGCGTCCAGGCTAATTCACCCCTCCACTTT. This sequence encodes CASSVQANSPLHF. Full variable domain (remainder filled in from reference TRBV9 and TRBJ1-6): DSGVTQTPKHLITATGQRVTLRCSPRSGDLSVYWYQQSLDQGLQFLIQYYNGEERAKGNILERFSAQQFPDLHSELNLSSLELGDSALYFCASSVQANSPLHFGNGTRLTVT.

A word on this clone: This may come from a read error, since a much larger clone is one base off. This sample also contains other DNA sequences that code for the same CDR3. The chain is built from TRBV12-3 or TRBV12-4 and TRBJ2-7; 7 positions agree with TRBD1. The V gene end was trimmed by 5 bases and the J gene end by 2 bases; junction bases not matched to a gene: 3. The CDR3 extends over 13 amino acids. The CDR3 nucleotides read TGTGCCAGCAGTCCCGGACAGGCCTACGAGCAGTACTTC. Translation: CASSPGQAYEQYF.

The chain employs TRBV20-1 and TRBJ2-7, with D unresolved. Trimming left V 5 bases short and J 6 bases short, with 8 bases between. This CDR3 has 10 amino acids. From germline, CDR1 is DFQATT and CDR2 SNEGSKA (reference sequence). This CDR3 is CSALSPEQYF. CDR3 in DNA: TGCAGTGCTCTGTCTCCCGAGCAGTACTTC.

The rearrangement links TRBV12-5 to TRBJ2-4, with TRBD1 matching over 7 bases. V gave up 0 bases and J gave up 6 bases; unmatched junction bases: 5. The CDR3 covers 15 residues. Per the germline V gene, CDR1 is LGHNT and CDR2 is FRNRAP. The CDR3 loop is CASGLVQAGGNIQYF. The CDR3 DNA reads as TGTGCTAGTGGTTTGGTACAGGCAGGGGGAAACATTCAGTACTTC.

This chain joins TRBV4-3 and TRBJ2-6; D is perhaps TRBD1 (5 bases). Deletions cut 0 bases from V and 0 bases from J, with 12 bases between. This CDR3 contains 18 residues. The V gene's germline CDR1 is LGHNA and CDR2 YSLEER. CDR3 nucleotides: TGCGCCAGCAGCCAAGAGGGGCGGCTTGGCTCTGGGGCCAACGTCCTGACTTTC. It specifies CASSQEGRLGSGANVLTF.

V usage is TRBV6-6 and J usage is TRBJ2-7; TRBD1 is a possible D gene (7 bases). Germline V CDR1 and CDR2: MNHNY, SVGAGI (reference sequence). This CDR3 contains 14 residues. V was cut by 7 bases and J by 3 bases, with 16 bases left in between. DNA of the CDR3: TGTGCCAGCAAAAGGGGGCAGGAGGGCTACGAGCAGTACTTC. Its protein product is CASKRGQEGYEQYF.

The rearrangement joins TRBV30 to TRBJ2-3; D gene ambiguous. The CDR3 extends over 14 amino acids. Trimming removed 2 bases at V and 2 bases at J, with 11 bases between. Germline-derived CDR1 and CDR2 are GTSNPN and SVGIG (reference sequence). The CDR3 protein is CAWSSRATTDTQYF. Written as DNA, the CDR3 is TGTGCCTGGAGTAGCCGAGCGACCACAGATACGCAGTATTTT.

CDR3 sequence reads: CASSEIGETGYTF. CDR3 DNA: TGCGCCAGCAGTGAGATTGGGGAGACTGGCTACACCTTC. V is TRBV10-2 and J is TRBJ1-2; D remains ambiguous. There are 13 residues in the CDR3. CDR1 and CDR2 from the germline V gene are WSHSY and SAAADI. The ends were cut back, 2 bases at V and 7 bases at J, with 11 bases in the middle.

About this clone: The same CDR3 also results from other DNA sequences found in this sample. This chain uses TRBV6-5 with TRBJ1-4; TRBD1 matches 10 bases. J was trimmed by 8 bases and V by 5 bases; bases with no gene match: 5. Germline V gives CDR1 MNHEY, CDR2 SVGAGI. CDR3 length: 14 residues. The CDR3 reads CASSPGTGEEKLFF. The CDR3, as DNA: TGTGCCAGCAGTCCCGGGACAGGGGAGGAAAAACTGTTTTTT.

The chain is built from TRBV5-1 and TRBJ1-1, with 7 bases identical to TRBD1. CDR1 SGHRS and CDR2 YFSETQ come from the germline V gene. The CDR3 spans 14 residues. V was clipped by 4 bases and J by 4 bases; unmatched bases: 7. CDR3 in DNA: TGCGCCAGCAGCACCACAGGGGCGTCCACTGAAGCTTTCTTT. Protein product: CASSTTGASTEAFF.